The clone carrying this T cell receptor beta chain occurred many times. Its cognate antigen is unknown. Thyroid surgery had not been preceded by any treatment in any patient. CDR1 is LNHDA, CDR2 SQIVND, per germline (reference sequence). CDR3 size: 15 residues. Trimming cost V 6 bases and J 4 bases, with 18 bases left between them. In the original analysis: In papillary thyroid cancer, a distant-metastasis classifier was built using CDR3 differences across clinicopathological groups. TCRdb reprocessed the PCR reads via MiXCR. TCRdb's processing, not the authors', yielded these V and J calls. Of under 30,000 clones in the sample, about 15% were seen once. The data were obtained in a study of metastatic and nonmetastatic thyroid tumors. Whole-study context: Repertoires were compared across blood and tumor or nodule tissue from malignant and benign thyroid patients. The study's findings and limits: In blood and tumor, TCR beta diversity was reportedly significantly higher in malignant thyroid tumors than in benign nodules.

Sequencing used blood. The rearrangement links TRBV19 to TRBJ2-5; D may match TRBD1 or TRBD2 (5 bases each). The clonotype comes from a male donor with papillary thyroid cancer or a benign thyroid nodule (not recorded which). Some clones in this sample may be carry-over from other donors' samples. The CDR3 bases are TGTGCCAGTAGGAATGGAGTAGGGGACGCAGAGACCCAGTACTTC. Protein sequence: CASRNGVGDAETQYF.